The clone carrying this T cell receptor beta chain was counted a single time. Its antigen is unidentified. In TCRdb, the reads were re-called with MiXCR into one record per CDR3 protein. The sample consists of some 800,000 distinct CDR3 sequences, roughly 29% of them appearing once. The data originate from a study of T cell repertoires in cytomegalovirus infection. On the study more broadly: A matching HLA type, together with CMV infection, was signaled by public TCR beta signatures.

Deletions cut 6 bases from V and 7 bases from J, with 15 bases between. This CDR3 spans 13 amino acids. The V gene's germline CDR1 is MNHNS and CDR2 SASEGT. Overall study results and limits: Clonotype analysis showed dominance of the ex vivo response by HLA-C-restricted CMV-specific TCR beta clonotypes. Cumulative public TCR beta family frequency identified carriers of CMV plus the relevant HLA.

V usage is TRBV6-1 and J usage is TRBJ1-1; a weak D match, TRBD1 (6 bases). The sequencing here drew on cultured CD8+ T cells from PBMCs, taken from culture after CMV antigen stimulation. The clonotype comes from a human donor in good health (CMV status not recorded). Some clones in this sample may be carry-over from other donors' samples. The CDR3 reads CASSEWRQVEAFF. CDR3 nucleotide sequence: TGTGCCAGCAGCGAATGGAGACAGGTTGAAGCTTTCTTT.